Sequencing of this T cell receptor beta chain was carried out in a study of cytomegalovirus exposure and HLA in healthy donors. The PCR employed 60 Vbeta primers together with 13 Jbeta primers. Measured with immunoSEQ multiplex PCR; TCRdb has only the in-frame clones, and not every one. The sample carries about 200,000 clones, 70% to 85% recorded once. This CDR3 comprises 13 residues. V was pared by 1 base and J by 10 bases, with 2 bases of the junction left unmatched. From germline, CDR1 is LGHNT and CDR2 FRNRAP. Study observations and caveats: Analyses of presence/absence relied on an assumption of roughly uniform sequencing depth across donors.

Comments on this clone: The target antigen is unknown.

Sequencing was carried out using PBMCs. The receptor was isolated from a boy aged 2 to 10 in good health and CMV-seronegative. The V and J genes are TRBV12-5 and TRBJ2-1, with 9 bases matching TRBD1. Here the CDR3 DNA reads TGTGCTAGTGGTTTGGGCACAGGGGGCGAGCAGTTCTTC. Translated: CASGLGTGGEQFF.